In its sample, the clone carrying this TCR beta chain was seen once. The data derive from a study of blood T cell repertoires in COVID-19. Looked up from germline, CDR1 is MDHEN and CDR2 is SYDVKM. CDR3 size: 18 residues. V gave up 5 bases and J gave up 1 base; unmatched junction bases: 15. Profiling relied on immunoSEQ multiplex PCR, and the TCRdb table lists in-frame clones only, not all of them. The data contain 110,000 to 150,000 clones, about 88% of them singletons. What was sequenced was peripheral blood. This sequence was found in a man in his fifties or sixties with active or convalescent COVID-19. V usage is TRBV28 and J usage is TRBJ2-7, with TRBD1 matching over 9 bases. CDR3 nucleotide sequence: TGTGCCAGCAGTCCCCTCGGGATGACAGGGGGTCTGTCCTACGAGCAGTACTTC. As protein: CASSPLGMTGGLSYEQYF.